The 29 T cell receptor beta chains listed next were all sequenced from one sample in a study of blood T cell repertoires in COVID-19. Method: immunoSEQ multiplex PCR; TCRdb's copy keeps in-frame clones and lacks some. The table has about 140,000 clones, roughly 90% seen once. Sample: peripheral blood. These receptors were obtained from a man over 45 with active or convalescent COVID-19.

This clone was seen more than once but under ten times. The V call is TRBV4-1, the J call TRBJ1-1; TRBD1 agrees at 7 bases. V gave up 1 base and J gave up 6 bases; unmatched junction bases: 8. The CDR3 runs 15 residues. The germline gives CDR1 MGHRA, CDR2 YSYEKL. The CDR3 here is CASSQAYRGRAEAFF. DNA for the CDR3: TGCGCCAGCAGCCAAGCCTACAGGGGTAGGGCTGAAGCTTTCTTT.

The V call is TRBV9, the J call TRBJ2-1; 8 nucleotides match TRBD2. Germline CDR1 reads SGDLS; CDR2 reads YYNGEE. The ends lost 2 bases at V and 4 bases at J; junction bases unmatched: 14. This CDR3 contains 18 residues. CDR3 sequence reads: CASSVFPSTSGRYNEQFF. The CDR3 DNA sequence: TGTGCCAGCAGCGTGTTTCCGAGCACTAGCGGCCGATACAATGAGCAGTTCTTC.

The table lists this clone with a count of one. Other DNA variants within this sample encode the same CDR3. The chain links TRBV5-1 to TRBJ2-2; possibly TRBD1 for D (5 bases). The CDR3 loop spans 15 amino acids. The V and J ends lost 0 bases and 0 bases respectively, with 6 bases between them. Per germline, CDR1 SGHRS and CDR2 YFSETQ. CDR3 amino acids: CASSLDRPNTGELFF. The CDR3 DNA reads TGCGCCAGCAGCTTGGACAGGCCGAACACCGGGGAGCTGTTTTTT.

The J gene is TRBJ2-2, the V gene TRBV24-1, with 7 nucleotides matching TRBD2. Germline CDR1 KGHDR, CDR2 SFDVKD. After removal of 9 bases from V and 8 bases from J, the junction contained 8 bases not matched to a gene. This CDR3 region has 13 residues. CDR3 residues: CATSTPLAGELFF. CDR3 in DNA: TGTGCCACCTCCACACCACTAGCGGGGGAGCTGTTTTTT.

This chain links TRBV29-1 with TRBJ1-2, with TRBD1 identical over 7 bases. This CDR3 spans 16 amino acids. The germline gives CDR1 SQVTM, CDR2 ANQGSEA. V lost 1 base and J lost 4; bases outside the gene matches: 12. CDR3 sequence reads: CSVEVGAGAGGYGYTF. CDR3 nucleotides: TGCAGCGTTGAAGTAGGGGCCGGGGCAGGGGGCTATGGCTACACCTTC.

The chain couples TRBV19 to TRBJ2-5; D perhaps matches TRBD2 (6 bases). This CDR3 contains 15 residues. The V and J ends lost 5 bases and 4 bases respectively, with 17 bases between them. Germline V gene lookup returns CDR1 LNHDA and CDR2 SQIVND (reference sequence). Here the CDR3 DNA reads TGTGCCAGTAGTCCTCCCGGGGGAGGAGGAGAGACCCAGTACTTC. Translating it yields CASSPPGGGGETQYF.

This chain joins TRBV9 and TRBJ1-6; maybe TRBD1 (5 bases). CDR1 is SGDLS and CDR2 is YYNGEE in the germline V gene. With 4 bases removed from V and 0 bases from J, the gap between germline ends came to 11 bases. The CDR3 is 16 residues long. The CDR3 bases are TGTGCCAGCAGCCCCCGACAGAGCTCCTATAATTCACCCCTCCACTTT. It translates to CASSPRQSSYNSPLHF.

V usage is TRBV6-5 and J usage is TRBJ1-1, with 7 positions matching TRBD1. Per the germline V gene, CDR1 is MNHEY and CDR2 is SVGAGI. After removal of 5 bases from V and 5 bases from J, the junction contained 5 bases not matched to a gene. CDR3 length: 13 residues. As DNA, the CDR3 is TGTGCCAGCAGTCGACAGGGTGGGACTGAAGCTTTCTTT. Encoded protein: CASSRQGGTEAFF.

At least ten counts were recorded for this clone. V gene TRBV28 combines with J gene TRBJ1-5; TRBD1 is a possible D gene (5 bases). The CDR3 runs 15 residues. The germline CDR1 and CDR2 sequences are MDHEN and SYDVKM. The ends were cut back, 6 bases at V and 2 bases at J, with 14 bases in the middle. CDR3 sequence: CASRRGGGRNQPQHF. CDR3 sequence (DNA): TGTGCCAGCAGAAGGGGCGGAGGGCGCAATCAGCCCCAGCATTTT.

This sequence joins TRBV3-1 (or the pseudogene TRBV3-2) and TRBJ2-1, with 7 bases aligning to TRBD1. CDR3 length: 15 amino acids. After removal of 3 bases from V and 8 bases from J, the junction contained 10 bases not matched to a gene. CDR1 is LGHDT, CDR2 YNNKEL, per germline (reference sequence). CDR3 in amino acids: CASSHDRTGGDEQFF. In DNA, the CDR3 is TGTGCCAGCAGCCACGACCGGACAGGCGGCGATGAGCAGTTCTTC.

The chain recombines TRBV18 with TRBJ1-6; the match to TRBD1 covers 8 bases. V lost 0 bases to trimming and J lost 7 bases; unmatched junction nucleotides: 5. Germline CDR1 KGHSH, CDR2 LQKENI. The CDR3 contains 16 residues. The CDR3 bases are TGTGCCAGCTCACCACCCGGGACAGGCCCCAATTCACCCCTCCACTTT. Residues: CASSPPGTGPNSPLHF.

The chain links TRBV29-1 to TRBJ2-7, with D perhaps matching TRBD1 (6 bases). The V gene's germline CDR1 is SQVTM and CDR2 ANQGSEA. The CDR3 extends over 16 amino acids. V lost 1 base and J lost 5, with 21 bases in between. The CDR3 bases are TGCAGCGTTGAAGGGTTAGGGTCCAGGGACAAGAACGAGCAGTACTTC. Protein: CSVEGLGSRDKNEQYF.

The chain uses TRBV5-1 and TRBJ2-1, with TRBD2 identical over 9 bases. This CDR3 is 14 amino acids long. CDR1 is SGHRS and CDR2 is YFSETQ in the germline V gene. Trimming at V came to 4 bases and at J to 9 bases, leaving 8 bases not matched to a gene. The CDR3 DNA reads TGCGCCAGCAGCGCCCGGACTAGCGCGGGTGAGCAGTTCTTC. As protein: CASSARTSAGEQFF.

The rearrangement uses TRBV11-3 and TRBJ2-7; TRBD1 agrees at 8 bases. The trim removed 5 bases at V and 4 bases at J, leaving 4 bases unmatched. CDR1 SGHNT and CDR2 YENEEA come from the germline V gene. The length of the CDR3 is 13 residues. The CDR3 nucleotides read TGTGCCAGCAGCGAAGGGACAGGATACGAGCAGTACTTC. Translating it yields CASSEGTGYEQYF.

The chain combines TRBV27 with TRBJ1-2; no firm D call. V was trimmed by 7 bases and J by 6 bases, leaving 18 bases between them. Germline CDR1 MNHEY, CDR2 SMNVEV (reference sequence). The length of the CDR3 is 14 residues. CDR3 in amino acids: CASKERGRKDGYTF. The CDR3 nucleotides are TGTGCCAGCAAAGAACGAGGGAGAAAGGATGGCTACACCTTC.

The chain has TRBV5-1 and TRBJ1-2; D not resolved. The CDR3 sequence is 17 residues long. Between the trimmed V and J ends, which lost 4 bases and 1 base, there was a span of 20 bases. Per germline, CDR1 SGHRS and CDR2 YFSETQ. The CDR3 DNA is TGCGCCAGCAGCCTCTCGACGGTCGAGGGCCTTAACTATGGCTACACCTTC. Protein sequence: CASSLSTVEGLNYGYTF.

The gene calls are TRBV15 and TRBJ1-1; no firm D call. V was cut by 4 bases and J by 6 bases, with 15 bases left in between. CDR1 LNHNV and CDR2 YYDKDF come from the germline V gene (reference sequence). The CDR3 loop spans 14 amino acids. The CDR3 is CATSKNGVRSEAFF. CDR3 DNA: TGTGCCACCAGCAAAAACGGGGTTCGTTCTGAAGCTTTCTTT. The full variable domain, in which reference TRBV15 and TRBJ1-1 provide the parts outside the CDR3, is DAMVIQNPRYQVTQFGKPVTLSCSQTLNHNVMYWYQQKSSQAPKLLFHYYDKDFNNEADTPDNFQSRRPNTSFCFLDIRSPGLGDTAMYLCATSKNGVRSEAFFGQGTRLTVV.

This rearrangement joins TRBV7-3 to TRBJ2-3; 12 positions match TRBD2. The V segment lost 0 bases and the J segment 0 bases; nucleotides outside the gene matches: 10. The CDR3 extends over 20 amino acids. Germline CDR1 SGHTA, CDR2 FQGTGA. CDR3 in DNA: TGTGCCAGCAGCTTAACGGGCTCGACTAGCGGGAGATATAGCACAGATACGCAGTATTTT. Translation: CASSLTGSTSGRYSTDTQYF.

This chain joins TRBV25-1 and TRBJ2-6; D perhaps matches TRBD1 (5 bases). Trimming removed 6 bases from V and 4 bases from J, with 7 bases in between. The CDR3 consists of 13 residues. Germline CDR1 reads MGHDK; CDR2 reads SYGVNS. The CDR3 region is CASSRAGANVLTF. The CDR3 nucleotides read TGTGCCAGCAGCAGGGCCGGGGCCAACGTCCTGACTTTC.

About this clone itself: The junction does not match germline at one end; this may be a read error. The chain is built from TRBV10-3 and TRBJ2-3, with 7 bases lining up with TRBD2. CDR3 size: 15 residues. Germline V gene data show CDR1 as ENHRY and CDR2 as SYGVKD. The DNA for the CDR3 is TGTGCCAACAGTGTGGGGGGGGAACGCACAGATACGCAGTATTTT. It is translated as CANSVGGERTDTQYF.

In this sample, this clone turned up once. V gene TRBV5-4 combines with J gene TRBJ1-2, with D possibly TRBD1 on 6 matching bases. Germline lookup yields CDR1 SGHNT and CDR2 YYREEE (reference sequence). V was shortened by 3 bases and J by 4 bases, with 13 bases between the two germline ends. The CDR3 is 14 amino acids. In nucleotides, the CDR3 is TGTGCCAGCAGCTCACAGGGAACAAGCTATGGCTACACCTTC. Its translation: CASSSQGTSYGYTF.

V usage is TRBV29-1 and J usage is TRBJ1-2; D is perhaps TRBD1 (6 bases). Per the germline V gene, CDR1 is SQVTM and CDR2 is ANQGSEA. This CDR3 is 15 amino acids long. Trimming shortened V by 2 bases and J by 8 bases, and 21 bases separated the two germline ends. The CDR3 sequence: CSVEKPGELLGGYTF. The CDR3 DNA reads as TGCAGCGTTGAAAAACCAGGGGAGCTCCTGGGGGGCTACACCTTC.

This clone was counted a single time. V is TRBV7-2 and J is TRBJ2-5, with 9 bases matching TRBD2. Germline V CDR1 and CDR2: SGHTA, FQGNSA. The CDR3 runs to 15 residues. V lost 3 bases, J lost 5 bases, and 7 bases stayed unmatched. DNA of the CDR3: TGTGCCAGCAGCTTGGTAGGCGGGAGGGCCGAGACCCAGTACTTC. It translates to CASSLVGGRAETQYF.

This clone has a single count. The chain has TRBV6-5 and TRBJ1-5; weak D call: TRBD1 (5 bases). The length of the CDR3 is 15 residues. V shed 6 bases and J shed 5 bases, with 17 bases lying between them. CDR1 and CDR2 (germline): MNHEY, SVGAGI. The CDR3 sequence is CASRPVAGLYQPQHF. The CDR3 DNA sequence: TGTGCCAGCAGACCTGTCGCAGGGCTCTATCAGCCCCAGCATTTT.

This chain uses TRBV5-1 with TRBJ2-7, with 8 positions matching TRBD2. Per the germline V gene, CDR1 is SGHRS and CDR2 is YFSETQ. The CDR3 runs to 16 residues. The V and J ends lost 3 bases and 0 bases, in that order; junction bases with no gene match: 8. The CDR3 sequence is CASSSDPGLVSYEQYF. The DNA for the CDR3 is TGCGCCAGCAGCTCCGACCCGGGACTAGTCTCCTACGAGCAGTACTTC.

This chain connects TRBV5-1 to TRBJ2-5; 9 nucleotides line up with TRBD2. J lost 5 bases, V lost 5 bases, and 7 bases had no gene match. Germline CDR1 SGHRS, CDR2 YFSETQ. CDR3 length: 14 amino acids. The CDR3 bases are TGCGCCAGCAGTAGCGGGAGCCAGGTGGAGACCCAGTACTTC. Translating gives CASSSGSQVETQYF.

The V gene is TRBV28, the J gene TRBJ2-5; D not resolved. V gave up 6 bases and J gave up 4 bases, with 12 bases separating them. The germline gives CDR1 MDHEN, CDR2 SYDVKM. CDR3 size: 13 residues. CDR3 nucleotide sequence: TGTGCCAGCAGGTCCGGGTTCCCAGAGACCCAGTACTTC. Protein product: CASRSGFPETQYF.

The chain employs TRBV4-2 and TRBJ2-2; the D is unclear. The CDR3 totals 18 residues. Trimming cost V 1 base and J 0 bases, with 15 bases left between them. Germline loops: CDR1 LGHNA, CDR2 YNFKEQ. DNA for the CDR3: TGTGCCAGCAGCCAAGTGCCTAGGCGAGCGCCGAACACCGGGGAGCTGTTTTTT. Translating it yields CASSQVPRRAPNTGELFF.

The V and J genes are TRBV5-4 and TRBJ1-1; the match to TRBD1 covers 10 bases. The junction had 10 bases not matched to a gene; V was cut back by 3 bases and J by 5 bases. The CDR3 loop spans 16 amino acids. Looked up from germline, CDR1 is SGHNT and CDR2 is YYREEE (reference sequence). In nucleotides, the CDR3 is TGTGCCAGCAGCTCAGGACAGGGGGTTGTTTGGACTGAAGCTTTCTTT. Translating gives CASSSGQGVVWTEAFF. The complete variable domain, with remaining parts taken from reference TRBV5-4 and TRBJ1-1, reads ETGVTQSPTHLIKTRGQQVTLRCSSQSGHNTVSWYQQALGQGPQFIFQYYREEENGRGNFPPRFSGLQFPNYSSELNVNALELDDSALYLCASSSGQGVVWTEAFFGQGTRLTVV.